The present T cell receptor beta chain was sequenced within a study of blood T cells in healthy people across ages. It was with a sample-barcoded 5' primer and a J-beta primer mix that a second PCR of roughly 6 to 11 cycles was run. TCRdb re-analysed the 5' RACE reads in MiXCR, keeping a single row per CDR3 protein. The data contain roughly 1.5 million distinct CDR3 sequences, about 42% of them singletons. CDR1 is LGHNA, CDR2 YNFKEQ, per germline. Trimming pared 3 bases from V and 2 bases from J, leaving 17 bases between. The CDR3 has 16 amino acids. This clonotype was counted only a few times. Isolating PBMCs gave at least 6.5 million of these cells per sample.

V is TRBV4-2 and J is TRBJ2-7, with a weak D call TRBD2 (6 bases). What was sequenced was blood. This TCR was recovered from a woman aged 18-29 years in good health. The CDR3: CASSHPGSGKAYEQYF. The CDR3 DNA follows: TGTGCCAGCAGCCACCCGGGTAGCGGAAAGGCCTACGAGCAGTACTTC.